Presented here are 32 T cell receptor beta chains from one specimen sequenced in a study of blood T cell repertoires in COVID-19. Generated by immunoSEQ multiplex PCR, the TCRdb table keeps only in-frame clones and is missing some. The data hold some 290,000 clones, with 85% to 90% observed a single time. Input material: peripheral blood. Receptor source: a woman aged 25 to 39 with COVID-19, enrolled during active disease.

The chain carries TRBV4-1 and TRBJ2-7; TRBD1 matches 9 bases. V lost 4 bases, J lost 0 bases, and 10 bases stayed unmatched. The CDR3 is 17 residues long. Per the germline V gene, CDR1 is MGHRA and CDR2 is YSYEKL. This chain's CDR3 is CASSPEGQGLSSYEQYF. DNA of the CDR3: TGCGCCAGCAGCCCAGAGGGACAGGGCTTGAGCTCCTACGAGCAGTACTTC.

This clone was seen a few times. DNA for the CDR3: TGCGCCAGCAGCCCCGAAGGGGGGGCGTCCACCGGGGAGCTGTTTTTT. Protein product: CASSPEGGASTGELFF. The chain links TRBV5-1 to TRBJ2-2; D is perhaps TRBD2 (7 bases). Trimming took off 4 bases at V and 4 bases at J, with 17 bases between the two ends. Germline V gene sequence: CDR1 SGHRS, CDR2 YFSETQ. The CDR3 runs 16 residues. The full variable domain, completed using reference TRBV5-1 and TRBJ2-2, is KAGVTQTPRYLIKTRGQQVTLSCSPISGHRSVSWYQQTPGQGLQFLFEYFSETQRNKGNFPGRFSGRQFSNSRSEMNVSTLELGDSALYLCASSPEGGASTGELFFGEGSRLTVL.

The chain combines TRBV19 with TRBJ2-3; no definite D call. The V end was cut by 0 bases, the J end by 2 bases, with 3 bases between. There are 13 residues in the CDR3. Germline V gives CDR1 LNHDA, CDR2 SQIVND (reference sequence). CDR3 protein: CASSIDFTDTQYF. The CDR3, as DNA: TGTGCCAGTAGTATAGACTTCACAGATACGCAGTATTTT.

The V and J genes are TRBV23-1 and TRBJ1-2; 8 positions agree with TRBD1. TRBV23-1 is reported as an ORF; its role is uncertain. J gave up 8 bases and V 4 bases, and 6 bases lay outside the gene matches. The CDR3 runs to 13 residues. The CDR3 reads CASSLWTGCGYTF. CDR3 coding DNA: TGCGCCAGCAGTCTCTGGACAGGGTGCGGCTACACCTTC.

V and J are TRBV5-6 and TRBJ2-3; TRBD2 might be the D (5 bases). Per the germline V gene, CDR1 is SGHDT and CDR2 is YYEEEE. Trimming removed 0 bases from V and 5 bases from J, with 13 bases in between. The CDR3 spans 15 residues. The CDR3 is CASSLGVTTIDTQYF. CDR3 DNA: TGTGCCAGCAGCTTGGGAGTGACTACCATAGATACGCAGTATTTT.

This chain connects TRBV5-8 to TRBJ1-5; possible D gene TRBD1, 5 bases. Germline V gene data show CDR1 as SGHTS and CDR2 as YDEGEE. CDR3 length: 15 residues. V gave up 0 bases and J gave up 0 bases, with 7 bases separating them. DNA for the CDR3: TGTGCCAGCAGCTTGGGGGACTCTAGCAATCAGCCCCAGCATTTT. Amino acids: CASSLGDSSNQPQHF.

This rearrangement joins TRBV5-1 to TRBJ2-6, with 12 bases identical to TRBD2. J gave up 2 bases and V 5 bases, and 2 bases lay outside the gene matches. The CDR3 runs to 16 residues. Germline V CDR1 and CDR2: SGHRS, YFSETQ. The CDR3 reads CASRLAGGTGANVLTF. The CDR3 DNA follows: TGCGCCAGCAGACTAGCGGGGGGAACTGGGGCCAACGTCCTGACTTTC. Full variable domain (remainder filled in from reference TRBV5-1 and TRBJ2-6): KAGVTQTPRYLIKTRGQQVTLSCSPISGHRSVSWYQQTPGQGLQFLFEYFSETQRNKGNFPGRFSGRQFSNSRSEMNVSTLELGDSALYLCASRLAGGTGANVLTFGAGSRLTVL.

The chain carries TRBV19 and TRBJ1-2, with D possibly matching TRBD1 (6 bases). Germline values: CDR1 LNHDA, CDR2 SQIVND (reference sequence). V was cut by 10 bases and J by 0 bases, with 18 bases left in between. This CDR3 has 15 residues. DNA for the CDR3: TGTGCCACCCGTATGCAGGGGACCACTAACTATGGCTACACCTTC. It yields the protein CATRMQGTTNYGYTF. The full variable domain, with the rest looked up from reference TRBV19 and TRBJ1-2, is DGGITQSPKYLFRKEGQNVTLSCEQNLNHDAMYWYRQDPGQGLRLIYYSQIVNDFQKGDIAEGYSVSREKKESFPLTVTSAQKNPTAFYLCATRMQGTTNYGYTFGSGTRLTVV.

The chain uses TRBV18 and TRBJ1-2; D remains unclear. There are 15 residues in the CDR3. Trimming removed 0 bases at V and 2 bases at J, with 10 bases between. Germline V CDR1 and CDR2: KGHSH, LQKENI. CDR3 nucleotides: TGTGCCAGCTCACCACCGCAGTCTCCCAACTATGGCTACACCTTC. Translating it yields CASSPPQSPNYGYTF.

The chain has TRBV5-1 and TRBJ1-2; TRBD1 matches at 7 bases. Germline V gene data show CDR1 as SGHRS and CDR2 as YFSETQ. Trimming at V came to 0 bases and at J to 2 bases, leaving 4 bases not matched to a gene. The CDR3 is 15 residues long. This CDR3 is CASSLAAGQNYGYTF. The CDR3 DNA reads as TGCGCCAGCAGCTTGGCTGCGGGACAGAACTATGGCTACACCTTC.

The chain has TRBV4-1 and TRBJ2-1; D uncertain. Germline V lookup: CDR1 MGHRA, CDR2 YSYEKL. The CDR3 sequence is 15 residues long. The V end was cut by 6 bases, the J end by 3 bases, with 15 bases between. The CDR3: CASSEEPPSYNEQFF. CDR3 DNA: TGCGCCAGCAGTGAGGAGCCCCCGAGCTACAATGAGCAGTTCTTC.

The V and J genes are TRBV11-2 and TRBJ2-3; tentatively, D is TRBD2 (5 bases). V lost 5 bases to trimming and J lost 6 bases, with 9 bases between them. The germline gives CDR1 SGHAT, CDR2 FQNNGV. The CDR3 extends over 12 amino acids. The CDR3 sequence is CASSLGEDTQYF. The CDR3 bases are TGTGCCAGCAGCCTCGGGGAGGATACGCAGTATTTT.

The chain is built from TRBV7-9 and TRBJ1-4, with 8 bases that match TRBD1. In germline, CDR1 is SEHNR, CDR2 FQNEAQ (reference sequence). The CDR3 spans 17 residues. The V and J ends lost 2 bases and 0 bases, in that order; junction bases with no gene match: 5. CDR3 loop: CASSLPTGDTTNEKLFF. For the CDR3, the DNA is TGTGCCAGCAGCTTACCGACAGGGGACACAACTAATGAAAAACTGTTTTTT.

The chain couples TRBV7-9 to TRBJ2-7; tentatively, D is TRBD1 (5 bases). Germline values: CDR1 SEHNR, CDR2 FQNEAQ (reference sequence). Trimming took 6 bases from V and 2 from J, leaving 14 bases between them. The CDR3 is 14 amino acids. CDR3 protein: CASSSNDSPYEQYF. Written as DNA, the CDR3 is TGTGCCAGCAGTTCTAATGACAGTCCCTACGAGCAGTACTTC.

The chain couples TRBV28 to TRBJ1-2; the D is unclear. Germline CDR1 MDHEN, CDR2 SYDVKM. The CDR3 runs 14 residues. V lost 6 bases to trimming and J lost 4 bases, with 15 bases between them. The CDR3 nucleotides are TGTGCCAGCAGCCTGGCGCTGGAGGTCTATGGCTACACCTTC. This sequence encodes CASSLALEVYGYTF.

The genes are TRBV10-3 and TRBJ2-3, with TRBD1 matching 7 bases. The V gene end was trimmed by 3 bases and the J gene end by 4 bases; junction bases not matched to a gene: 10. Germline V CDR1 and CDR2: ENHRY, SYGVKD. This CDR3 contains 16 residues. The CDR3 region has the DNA TGTGCCATCAGTGACCTAGCTGGACAGGCGGCAGATACGCAGTATTTT. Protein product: CAISDLAGQAADTQYF.

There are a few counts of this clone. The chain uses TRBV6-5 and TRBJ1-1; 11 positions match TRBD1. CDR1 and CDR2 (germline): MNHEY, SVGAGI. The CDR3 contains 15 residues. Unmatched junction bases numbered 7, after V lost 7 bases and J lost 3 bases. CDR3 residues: CASITDRGLYTEAFF. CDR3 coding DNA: TGTGCCAGCATTACGGACAGGGGGCTCTACACTGAAGCTTTCTTT.

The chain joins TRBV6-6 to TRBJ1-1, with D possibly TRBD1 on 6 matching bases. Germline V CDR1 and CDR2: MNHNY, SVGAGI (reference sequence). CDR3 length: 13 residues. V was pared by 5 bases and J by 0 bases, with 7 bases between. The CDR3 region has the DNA TGTGCCAGCAGTCAGGGGATGAACACTGAAGCTTTCTTT. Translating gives CASSQGMNTEAFF.

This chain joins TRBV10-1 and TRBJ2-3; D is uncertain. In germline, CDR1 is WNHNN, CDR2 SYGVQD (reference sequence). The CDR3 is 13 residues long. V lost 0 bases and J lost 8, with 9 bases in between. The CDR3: CASSESITGTQYF. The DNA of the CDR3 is TGCGCCAGCAGTGAGTCGATAACGGGTACGCAGTATTTT.

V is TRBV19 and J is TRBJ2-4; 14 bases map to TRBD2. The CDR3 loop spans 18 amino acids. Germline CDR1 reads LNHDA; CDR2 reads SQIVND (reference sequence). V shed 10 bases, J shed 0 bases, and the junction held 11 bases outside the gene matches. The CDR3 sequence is CATNSGTSGGVAKNIQYF. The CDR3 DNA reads TGTGCCACCAACTCCGGGACTAGCGGGGGAGTAGCCAAAAACATTCAGTACTTC.

The CDR3 loop reads CASSLVPGGEQYF. The DNA for the CDR3 is TGTGCCAGCAGCTTAGTCCCCGGGGGAGAGCAGTACTTC. This rearrangement joins TRBV7-8 to TRBJ2-7, with D possibly matching TRBD2 (6 bases). V was clipped by 1 base and J by 7 bases, with 11 bases between them. Germline V gene sequence: CDR1 SGHVS, CDR2 FQNEAQ. The CDR3 is 13 residues long. Supplemented by reference TRBV7-8 and TRBJ2-7, the full variable domain reads GAGVSQSPRYKVAKRGQDVALRCDPISGHVSLFWYQQALGQGPEFLTYFQNEAQLDKSGLPSDRFFAERPEGSVSTLKIQRTQQEDSAVYLCASSLVPGGEQYFGPGTRLTVT.

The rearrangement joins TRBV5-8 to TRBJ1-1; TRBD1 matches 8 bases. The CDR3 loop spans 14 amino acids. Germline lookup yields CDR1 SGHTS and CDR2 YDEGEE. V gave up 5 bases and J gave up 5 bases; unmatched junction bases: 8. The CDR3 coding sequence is TGTGCCAGCAGACGGACAGGGTTGAGGACTGAAGCTTTCTTT. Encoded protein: CASRRTGLRTEAFF.

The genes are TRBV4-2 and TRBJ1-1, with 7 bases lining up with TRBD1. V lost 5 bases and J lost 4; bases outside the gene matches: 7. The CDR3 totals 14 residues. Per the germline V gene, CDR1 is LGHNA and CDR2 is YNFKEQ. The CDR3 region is CASSVTGTVTEAFF. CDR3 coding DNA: TGTGCCAGCAGCGTTACCGGGACAGTCACTGAAGCTTTCTTT.

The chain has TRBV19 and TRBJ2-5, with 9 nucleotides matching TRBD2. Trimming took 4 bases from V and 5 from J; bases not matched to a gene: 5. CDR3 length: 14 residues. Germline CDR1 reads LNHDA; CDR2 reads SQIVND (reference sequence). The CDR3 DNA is TGTGCCAGTAGTACGGGGACTAGCTGGGAGACCCAGTACTTC. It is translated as CASSTGTSWETQYF.

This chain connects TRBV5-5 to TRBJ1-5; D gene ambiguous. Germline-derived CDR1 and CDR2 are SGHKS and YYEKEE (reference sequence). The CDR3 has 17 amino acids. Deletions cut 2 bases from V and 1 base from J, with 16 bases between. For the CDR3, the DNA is TGTGCCAGCAGCTTCTTCGTATTACAGAAAAGCAATCAGCCCCAGCATTTT. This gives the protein CASSFFVLQKSNQPQHF. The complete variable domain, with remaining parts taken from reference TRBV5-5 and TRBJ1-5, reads DAGVTQSPTHLIKTRGQQVTLRCSPISGHKSVSWYQQVLGQGPQFIFQYYEKEERGRGNFPDRFSARQFPNYSSELNVNALLLGDSALYLCASSFFVLQKSNQPQHFGDGTRLSIL.

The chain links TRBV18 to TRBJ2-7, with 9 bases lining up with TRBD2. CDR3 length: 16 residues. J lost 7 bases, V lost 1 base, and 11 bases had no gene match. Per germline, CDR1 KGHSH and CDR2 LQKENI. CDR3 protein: CASSPLTQRGDREQYF. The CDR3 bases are TGTGCCAGCTCACCACTTACCCAGCGGGGGGATCGGGAGCAGTACTTC.

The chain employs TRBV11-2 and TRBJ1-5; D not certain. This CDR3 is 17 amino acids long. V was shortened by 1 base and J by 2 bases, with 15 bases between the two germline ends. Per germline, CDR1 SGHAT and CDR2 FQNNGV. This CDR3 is CASSLGQTGFGNQPQHF. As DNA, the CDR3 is TGTGCCAGCAGCTTAGGGCAGACGGGGTTTGGCAATCAGCCCCAGCATTTT.

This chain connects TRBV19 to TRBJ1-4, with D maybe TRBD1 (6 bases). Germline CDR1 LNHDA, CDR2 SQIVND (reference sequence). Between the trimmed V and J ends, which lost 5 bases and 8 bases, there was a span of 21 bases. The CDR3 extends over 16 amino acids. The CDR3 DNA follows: TGTGCCAGTAGTCACCGGGACATCCTGGGACGAGAAAAACTGTTTTTT. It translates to CASSHRDILGREKLFF.

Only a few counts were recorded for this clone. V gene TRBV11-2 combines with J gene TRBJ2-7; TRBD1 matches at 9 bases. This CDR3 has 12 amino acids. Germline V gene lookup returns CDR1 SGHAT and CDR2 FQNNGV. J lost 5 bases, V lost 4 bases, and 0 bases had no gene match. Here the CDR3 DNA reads TGTGCCAGCAGCTGGGACAGGGACGAGCAGTACTTC. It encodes CASSWDRDEQYF.

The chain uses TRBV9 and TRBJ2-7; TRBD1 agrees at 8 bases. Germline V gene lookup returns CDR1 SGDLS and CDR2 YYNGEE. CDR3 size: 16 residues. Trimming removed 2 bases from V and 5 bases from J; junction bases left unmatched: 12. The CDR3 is CASSVSDRAACDEQYF. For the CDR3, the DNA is TGTGCCAGCAGCGTCTCGGACAGGGCGGCCTGTGACGAGCAGTACTTC.

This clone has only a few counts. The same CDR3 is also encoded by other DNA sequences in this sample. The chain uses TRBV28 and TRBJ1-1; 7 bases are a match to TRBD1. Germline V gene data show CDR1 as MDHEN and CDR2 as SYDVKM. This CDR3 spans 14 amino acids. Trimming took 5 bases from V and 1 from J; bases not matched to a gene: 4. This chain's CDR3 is CASSLTGENTEAFF. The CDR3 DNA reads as TGTGCCAGCAGTCTCACAGGGGAGAACACTGAAGCTTTCTTT.

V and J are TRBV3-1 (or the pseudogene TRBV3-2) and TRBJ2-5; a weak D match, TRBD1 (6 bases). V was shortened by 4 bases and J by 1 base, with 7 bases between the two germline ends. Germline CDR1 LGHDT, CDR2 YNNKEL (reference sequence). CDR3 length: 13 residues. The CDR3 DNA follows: TGTGCCAGCAGCCCGGACAGCCAAGAGACCCAGTACTTC. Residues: CASSPDSQETQYF.